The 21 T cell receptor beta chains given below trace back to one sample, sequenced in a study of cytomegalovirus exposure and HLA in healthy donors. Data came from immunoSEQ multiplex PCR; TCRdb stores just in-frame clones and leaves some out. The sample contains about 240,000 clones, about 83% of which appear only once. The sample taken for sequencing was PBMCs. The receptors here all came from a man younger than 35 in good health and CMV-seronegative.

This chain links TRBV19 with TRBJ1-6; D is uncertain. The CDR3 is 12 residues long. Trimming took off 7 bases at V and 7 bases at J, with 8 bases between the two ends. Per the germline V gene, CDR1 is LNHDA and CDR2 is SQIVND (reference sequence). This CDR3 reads CASTEMNSPLHF. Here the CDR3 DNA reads TGTGCCAGTACCGAGATGAATTCACCCCTCCACTTT.

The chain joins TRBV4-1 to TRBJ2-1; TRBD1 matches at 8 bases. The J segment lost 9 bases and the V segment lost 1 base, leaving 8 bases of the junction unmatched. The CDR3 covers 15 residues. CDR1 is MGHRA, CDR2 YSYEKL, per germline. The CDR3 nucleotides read TGCGCCAGCAGCCAAGTTCAGGACAGGGTTGGTGAGCAGTTCTTC. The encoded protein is CASSQVQDRVGEQFF.

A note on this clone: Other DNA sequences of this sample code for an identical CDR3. The CDR3, as DNA: TGTGCCAGCAGCTTAGCCAGCAGGGAGGATGGCTACACCTTC. Its translation: CASSLASREDGYTF. The V and J genes are TRBV7-2 and TRBJ1-2; TRBD1 is a possible D gene (5 bases). The CDR3 spans 14 residues. With 0 bases removed from V and 6 bases from J, the gap between germline ends came to 11 bases. Germline assignment: CDR1 SGHTA and CDR2 FQGNSA.

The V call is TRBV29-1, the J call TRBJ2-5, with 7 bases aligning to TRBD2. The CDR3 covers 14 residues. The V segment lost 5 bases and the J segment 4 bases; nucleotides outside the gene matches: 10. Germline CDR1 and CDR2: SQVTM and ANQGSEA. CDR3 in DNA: TGCAGCGTTATCTGGCGGGAGATCTTAGAGACCCAGTACTTC. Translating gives CSVIWREILETQYF. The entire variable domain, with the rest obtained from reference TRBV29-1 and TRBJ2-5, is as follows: SAVISQKPSRDICQRGTSLTIQCQVDSQVTMMFWYRQQPGQSLTLIATANQGSEATYESGFVIDKFPISRPNLTFSTLTVSNMSPEDSSIYLCSVIWREILETQYFGPGTRLLVL.

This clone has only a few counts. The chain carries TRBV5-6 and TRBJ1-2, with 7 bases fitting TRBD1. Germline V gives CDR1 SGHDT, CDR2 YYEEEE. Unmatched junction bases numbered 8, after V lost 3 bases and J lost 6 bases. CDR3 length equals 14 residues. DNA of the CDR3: TGTGCCAGCAGCTCCCCGACAGGGTATAATGGCTACACCTTC. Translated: CASSSPTGYNGYTF.

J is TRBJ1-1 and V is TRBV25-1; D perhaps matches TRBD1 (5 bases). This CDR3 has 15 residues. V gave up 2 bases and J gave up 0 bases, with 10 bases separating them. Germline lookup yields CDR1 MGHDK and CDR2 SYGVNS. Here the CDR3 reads CASSEAAGLNTEAFF. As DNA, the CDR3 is TGTGCCAGCAGTGAAGCCGCAGGGCTGAACACTGAAGCTTTCTTT.

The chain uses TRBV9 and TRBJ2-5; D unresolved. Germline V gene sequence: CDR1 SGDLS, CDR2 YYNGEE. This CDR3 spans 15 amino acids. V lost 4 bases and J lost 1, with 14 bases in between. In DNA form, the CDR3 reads TGTGCCAGCAGCTCAGAGACGAGAGGCCAAGAGACCCAGTACTTC. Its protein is CASSSETRGQETQYF. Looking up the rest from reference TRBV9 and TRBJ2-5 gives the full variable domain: DSGVTQTPKHLITATGQRVTLRCSPRSGDLSVYWYQQSLDQGLQFLIQYYNGEERAKGNILERFSAQQFPDLHSELNLSSLELGDSALYFCASSSETRGQETQYFGPGTRLLVL.

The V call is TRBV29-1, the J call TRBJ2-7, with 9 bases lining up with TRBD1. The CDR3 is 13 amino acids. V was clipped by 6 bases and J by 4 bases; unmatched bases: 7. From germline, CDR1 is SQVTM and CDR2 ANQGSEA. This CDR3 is CSVQGQGAYEQYF. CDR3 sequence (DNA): TGCAGCGTCCAGGGACAGGGCGCTTACGAGCAGTACTTC.

The CDR3 protein is CASRTPAGSVYGYTF. CDR3 DNA: TGTGCCAGCAGAACGCCCGCAGGGTCGGTCTATGGCTACACCTTC. The rearrangement joins TRBV28 to TRBJ1-2; possibly TRBD1 for D (5 bases). The V end was cut by 6 bases, the J end by 4 bases, with 18 bases between. Germline CDR1 MDHEN, CDR2 SYDVKM. This CDR3 spans 15 amino acids.

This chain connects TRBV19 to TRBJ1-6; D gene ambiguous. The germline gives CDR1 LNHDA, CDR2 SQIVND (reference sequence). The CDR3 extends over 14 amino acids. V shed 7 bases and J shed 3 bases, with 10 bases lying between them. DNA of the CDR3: TGTGCCAGTACCCAAGGAGTCTATAATTCACCCCTCCACTTT. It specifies CASTQGVYNSPLHF.

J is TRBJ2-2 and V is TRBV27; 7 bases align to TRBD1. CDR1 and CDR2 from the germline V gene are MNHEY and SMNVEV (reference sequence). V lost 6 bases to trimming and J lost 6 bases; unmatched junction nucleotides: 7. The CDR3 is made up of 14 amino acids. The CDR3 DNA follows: TGTGCCAGCAGACCTGGCAGGGGGTCCGGGGAGCTGTTTTTT. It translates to CASRPGRGSGELFF.

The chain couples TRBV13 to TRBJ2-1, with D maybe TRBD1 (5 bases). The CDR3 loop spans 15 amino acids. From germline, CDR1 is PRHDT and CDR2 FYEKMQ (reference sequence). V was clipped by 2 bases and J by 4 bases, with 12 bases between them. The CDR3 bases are TGTGCCAGCAGCTTATTGGAGACAGCATACAATGAGCAGTTCTTC. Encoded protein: CASSLLETAYNEQFF.

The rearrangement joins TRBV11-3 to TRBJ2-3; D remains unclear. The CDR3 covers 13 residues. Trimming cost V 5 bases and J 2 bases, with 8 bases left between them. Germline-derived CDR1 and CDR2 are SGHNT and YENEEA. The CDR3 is CASSTRVTDTQYF. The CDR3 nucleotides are TGTGCCAGCAGCACCCGGGTCACAGATACGCAGTATTTT.

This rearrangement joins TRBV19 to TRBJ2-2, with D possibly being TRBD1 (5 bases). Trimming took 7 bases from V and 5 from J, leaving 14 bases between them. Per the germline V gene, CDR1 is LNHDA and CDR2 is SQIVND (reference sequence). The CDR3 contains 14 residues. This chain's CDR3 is CASTHPAGTGELFF. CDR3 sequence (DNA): TGTGCCAGTACTCACCCGGCAGGGACCGGGGAGCTGTTTTTT.

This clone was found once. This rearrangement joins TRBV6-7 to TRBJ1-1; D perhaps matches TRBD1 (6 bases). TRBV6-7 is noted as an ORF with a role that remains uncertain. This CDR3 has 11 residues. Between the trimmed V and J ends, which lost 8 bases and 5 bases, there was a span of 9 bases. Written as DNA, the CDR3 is TGTGCCAGCCGGGGGGCGACTGAAGCTTTCTTT. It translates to CASRGATEAFF.

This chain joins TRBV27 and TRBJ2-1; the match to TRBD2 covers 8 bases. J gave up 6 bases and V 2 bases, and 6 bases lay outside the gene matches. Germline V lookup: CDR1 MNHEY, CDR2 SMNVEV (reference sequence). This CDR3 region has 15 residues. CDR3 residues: CASSLPGLGINEQFF. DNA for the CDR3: TGTGCCAGCAGTTTACCGGGACTAGGGATCAATGAGCAGTTCTTC.

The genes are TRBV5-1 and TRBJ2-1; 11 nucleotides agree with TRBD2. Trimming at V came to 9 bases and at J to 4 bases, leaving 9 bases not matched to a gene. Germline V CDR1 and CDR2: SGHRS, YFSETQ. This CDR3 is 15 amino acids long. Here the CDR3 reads CATTLAGGKYNEQFF. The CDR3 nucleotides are TGCGCCACAACCCTAGCGGGGGGAAAATACAATGAGCAGTTCTTC.

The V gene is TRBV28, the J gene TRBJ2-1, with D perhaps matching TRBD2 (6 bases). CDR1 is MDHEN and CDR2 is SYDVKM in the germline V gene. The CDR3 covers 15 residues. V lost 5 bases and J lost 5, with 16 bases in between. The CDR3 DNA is TGTGCCAGCAGTCCTCCGGGACTTGTTAACAATGAGCAGTTCTTC. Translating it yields CASSPPGLVNNEQFF.

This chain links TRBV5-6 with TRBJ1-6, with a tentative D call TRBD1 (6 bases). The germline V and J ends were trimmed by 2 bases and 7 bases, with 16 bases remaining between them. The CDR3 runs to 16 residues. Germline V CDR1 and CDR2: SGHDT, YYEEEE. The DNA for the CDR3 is TGTGCCAGCAGCTTACACGCAGGGGTCCCAAATTCACCCCTCCACTTT. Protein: CASSLHAGVPNSPLHF.

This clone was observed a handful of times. The CDR3 sequence: CASSPMGGTEAFF. The CDR3 DNA reads TGTGCCAGCAGTCCGATGGGGGGCACTGAAGCTTTCTTT. The J gene is TRBJ1-1, the V gene TRBV6-6; possible D gene TRBD1, 5 bases. CDR3 size: 13 residues. V was clipped by 5 bases and J by 4 bases, with 11 bases between them. From germline, CDR1 is MNHNY and CDR2 SVGAGI (reference sequence).

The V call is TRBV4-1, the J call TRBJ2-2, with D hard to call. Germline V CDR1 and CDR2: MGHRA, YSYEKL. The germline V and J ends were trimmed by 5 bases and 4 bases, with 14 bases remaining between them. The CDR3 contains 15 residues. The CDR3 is CASSNPWQSTGELFF. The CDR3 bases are TGCGCCAGCAGCAATCCTTGGCAGTCCACCGGGGAGCTGTTTTTT.